This T cell receptor beta chain derives from a study of cytomegalovirus exposure and HLA in healthy donors. Study-wide results and limits: Clonal expansion, a later analysis showed, was greater in HLA-associated TCR beta chains than in equally common others. Three CMV-associated chains were confirmed in vitro to be specific for CMV antigens.

The PCR contained 60 Vbeta and 13 Jbeta primers. Measured with immunoSEQ multiplex PCR; TCRdb has only the in-frame clones, and not every one. The clone table shows fewer than 110,000 clones, with the ten largest holding roughly 3.5%. As for this clone: No antigen is known for it.

CDR3 size: 18 residues. Sequences were obtained from PBMCs. The source of this sequence is a man in his forties in good health and CMV-seronegative. The V and J genes are TRBV21-1 and TRBJ2-7; the tabulated D call, TRBD2, remains unverified against the DNA. TRBV21-1 is designated a pseudogene. The CDR3 DNA sequence: TGTGCCAGCAGCAAAATGAGGACTAGCGGGAGTATTCAAACCGAGCAGTACTTC. It specifies CASSKMRTSGSIQTEQYF.